A single sample is the source of the 21 T cell receptor beta chains below, sequenced in a study of cytomegalovirus exposure and HLA in healthy donors. The PCR made use of 60 Vbeta and 13 Jbeta primers. Only in-frame clones appear in the TCRdb table, and some are missing; sequencing was by immunoSEQ multiplex PCR. The sample has around 110,000 clones, 65% to 75% seen once. Source material: PBMCs. The receptors derive from a man aged 30 to 45 in good health and CMV-seropositive.

Note on this clone: An end of the junction does not agree with germline; a read error may underlie this. The V call is TRBV28, the J call TRBJ1-2, with a tentative D call TRBD1 (5 bases). Germline values: CDR1 MDHEN, CDR2 SYDVKM. This CDR3 spans 16 amino acids. The CDR3 protein is CASRELIPGRNYGYPF. The CDR3 DNA sequence: TGTGCCAGCAGGGAACTAATACCAGGGCGGAACTATGGCTACCCCTTC.

This chain joins TRBV23-1 and TRBJ2-5, with D possibly being TRBD2 (7 bases). TRBV23-1 is labeled an ORF, and its function is uncertain. The CDR3 is 15 amino acids. Trimming pared 5 bases from V and 3 bases from J, leaving 16 bases between. The DNA of the CDR3 is TGCGCCAGCAGTTCCCCCGGGGGGCGGGAAGAGACCCAGTACTTC. This sequence encodes CASSSPGGREETQYF.

V usage is TRBV6-6 and J usage is TRBJ2-5, with D perhaps matching TRBD2 (5 bases). The germline V and J ends were trimmed by 2 bases and 1 base, with 11 bases remaining between them. Germline loops: CDR1 MNHNY, CDR2 SVGAGI (reference sequence). The CDR3 extends over 15 amino acids. The CDR3 sequence: CASSYTGSTQETQYF. CDR3 bases: TGTGCCAGCAGTTACACGGGAAGCACCCAAGAGACCCAGTACTTC.

This clone was counted a single time. This chain links TRBV7-2 with TRBJ1-1, with D possibly TRBD1 on 5 matching bases. Germline V lookup: CDR1 SGHTA, CDR2 FQGNSA. The CDR3 is 14 amino acids. V lost 1 base, J lost 6 bases, and 12 bases lay in between. Here the CDR3 reads CASSLGRVGPEAFF. The CDR3 DNA reads TGTGCCAGCAGCTTAGGCAGGGTCGGCCCTGAAGCTTTCTTT. The whole variable domain, filled in from reference TRBV7-2 and TRBJ1-1, reads GAGVSQSPSNKVTEKGKDVELRCDPISGHTALYWYRQSLGQGLEFLIYFQGNSAPDKSGLPSDRFSAERTGGSVSTLTIQRTQQEDSAVYLCASSLGRVGPEAFFGQGTRLTVV.

This chain connects TRBV28 to TRBJ2-2; 12 positions agree with TRBD1. The CDR3 has 16 residues. The V and J ends lost 6 bases and 3 bases, in that order; junction bases with no gene match: 5. The germline gives CDR1 MDHEN, CDR2 SYDVKM. The CDR3 here is CASRSGTGGYTGELFF. CDR3 DNA sequence: TGTGCCAGCAGGTCCGGGACAGGGGGCTACACCGGGGAGCTGTTTTTT.

There are a few counts of this clone. This sample includes further DNA sequences coding for the same CDR3. The chain has TRBV7-9 and TRBJ2-6; weak D call: TRBD2 (6 bases). CDR3 length: 15 residues. Trimming left V 3 bases short and J 0 bases short, with 6 bases between. Per germline, CDR1 SEHNR and CDR2 FQNEAQ (reference sequence). In DNA form, the CDR3 reads TGTGCCAGCAGCTTGCGGGGCTCTGGGGCCAACGTCCTGACTTTC. It yields the protein CASSLRGSGANVLTF.

CDR3 coding DNA: TGTGCCAGCAGTTTAGCCAGGTATCAGCCCCAGCATTTT. It is translated as CASSLARYQPQHF. The chain has TRBV27 and TRBJ1-5; no clear D gene. V dropped 2 bases and J dropped 5 bases, with 7 bases sitting between them. The CDR3 runs to 13 residues. Germline CDR1 is MNHEY and CDR2 is SMNVEV (reference sequence).

This clone was picked up many times. The rearrangement links TRBV29-1 to TRBJ2-3; 10 nucleotides align to TRBD1. The germline V gene has CDR1 SQVTM and CDR2 ANQGSEA. J lost 3 bases, V lost 3 bases, and 3 bases had no gene match. This CDR3 contains 14 residues. The CDR3 region has the DNA TGCAGCGTTGAGGGACAGGGGCTTACAGATACGCAGTATTTT. Translation: CSVEGQGLTDTQYF.

This chain links TRBV2 with TRBJ1-1, with a tentative D call TRBD1 (5 bases). The CDR3 is made up of 14 amino acids. Germline V CDR1 and CDR2: SNHLY, FYNNEI. V dropped 5 bases and J dropped 0 bases, with 10 bases sitting between them. CDR3 amino acids: CASSWAGLNTEAFF. In DNA, the CDR3 is TGTGCCAGCAGTTGGGCAGGGCTGAACACTGAAGCTTTCTTT.

This clone was recorded once. This chain uses TRBV9 with TRBJ2-5; the match to TRBD1 covers 9 bases. Germline-derived CDR1 and CDR2 are SGDLS and YYNGEE. The CDR3 runs 17 residues. Losses at the gene ends were 4 bases for V and 5 bases for J; bases not matched to a gene: 15. CDR3 coding DNA: TGTGCCAGCAGCCCCACAGGGGGCGGTTTTGTTCGGGAGACCCAGTACTTC. It translates to CASSPTGGGFVRETQYF.

This clone was recorded a few times. The chain carries TRBV10-3 and TRBJ1-1; 7 bases are a match to TRBD1. CDR3 length: 14 residues. Germline V gene data show CDR1 as ENHRY and CDR2 as SYGVKD. With V trimmed by 6 bases and J by 5 bases, 9 bases remained unmatched. This chain's CDR3 is CAIRIQGRETEAFF. The CDR3 DNA reads TGTGCCATCAGAATACAGGGGCGAGAGACTGAAGCTTTCTTT.

This clone was picked up a small number of times. The chain recombines TRBV19 with TRBJ1-1; D is undetermined. This CDR3 is built from 15 residues. Trimming pared 7 bases from V and 1 base from J, leaving 16 bases between. The germline CDR1 and CDR2 sequences are LNHDA and SQIVND (reference sequence). In DNA form, the CDR3 reads TGTGCCAGTACCCCCGGGAGCAATAGGAACACTGAAGCTTTCTTT. Amino acid sequence: CASTPGSNRNTEAFF.

The chain has TRBV27 and TRBJ1-2, with a tentative D call TRBD1 (6 bases). This CDR3 has 14 amino acids. V lost 3 bases and J 6 bases, leaving 14 bases between the germline ends. Germline V CDR1 and CDR2: MNHEY, SMNVEV (reference sequence). CDR3 residues: CASSLRSGGDGYTF. CDR3 in DNA: TGTGCCAGCAGTTTGAGGTCGGGGGGCGATGGCTACACCTTC.

The CDR3 loop is CAISNLSGGQRTDTQYF. The CDR3 bases are TGTGCCATCAGTAACCTTAGCGGGGGGCAGCGCACAGATACGCAGTATTTT. The V gene is TRBV10-3, the J gene TRBJ2-3; 10 nucleotides agree with TRBD2. V lost 5 bases to trimming and J lost 1 base; unmatched junction nucleotides: 9. This CDR3 has 17 residues. CDR1 and CDR2 from the germline V gene are ENHRY and SYGVKD.

This rearrangement joins TRBV6-1 to TRBJ1-4, with TRBD1 identical over 8 bases. CDR3 length equals 15 residues. Germline V gene lookup returns CDR1 MNHNS and CDR2 SASEGT. V lost 6 bases to trimming and J lost 8 bases; unmatched junction nucleotides: 11. CDR3 in amino acids: CASRGTGGNSEKLFF. In nucleotides, the CDR3 is TGTGCCAGCAGGGGAACAGGGGGGAATAGCGAAAAACTGTTTTTT.

This chain links TRBV14 with TRBJ1-3; maybe TRBD1 (6 bases). The CDR3 runs to 17 residues. V shed 3 bases and J shed 0 bases, with 15 bases lying between them. CDR1 and CDR2 from the germline V gene are SGHDN and FVKESK. The CDR3, as DNA: TGTGCCAGCAGCCAGATACAGGGCACCATCTCTGGAAACACCATATATTTT. Its protein is CASSQIQGTISGNTIYF.

The chain recombines TRBV10-3 with TRBJ1-5, with D tentatively TRBD1 (6 bases). Germline CDR1 reads ENHRY; CDR2 reads SYGVKD. The ends were cut back, 2 bases at V and 9 bases at J, with 8 bases in the middle. The CDR3 runs 12 residues. CDR3 nucleotides: TGTGCCATCAGTGAGCCGACAGGGCCCCAGCATTTT. Its protein is CAISEPTGPQHF.

This clone was recorded a few times. The chain couples TRBV5-1 to TRBJ1-4; weak D call: TRBD1 (5 bases). This CDR3 comprises 15 residues. Trimming left V 3 bases short and J 6 bases short, with 15 bases between. Germline values: CDR1 SGHRS, CDR2 YFSETQ. The CDR3 DNA follows: TGCGCCAGCAGCTCGGAGGTGCGGGGGGATGAAAAACTGTTTTTT. As protein: CASSSEVRGDEKLFF. Full variable domain (outside the CDR3, taken from reference TRBV5-1 and TRBJ1-4): KAGVTQTPRYLIKTRGQQVTLSCSPISGHRSVSWYQQTPGQGLQFLFEYFSETQRNKGNFPGRFSGRQFSNSRSEMNVSTLELGDSALYLCASSSEVRGDEKLFFGSGTQLSVL.

The V gene is TRBV7-3, the J gene TRBJ1-4; tentatively, D is TRBD1 (6 bases). The CDR3 is 14 residues long. Germline CDR1 is SGHTA and CDR2 is FQGTGA. Trimming took 4 bases from V and 2 from J, leaving 8 bases between them. CDR3 sequence: CASSSQGTNEKLFF. In DNA, the CDR3 is TGTGCCAGCAGCTCACAGGGCACTAATGAAAAACTGTTTTTT.

This chain connects TRBV9 to TRBJ1-2; 8 bases are a match to TRBD1. The germline V gene encodes CDR1 SGDLS and CDR2 YYNGEE. There are 13 residues in the CDR3. J was trimmed by 7 bases and V by 3 bases; bases with no gene match: 5. The CDR3 region is CASSGGQGGGYTF. The CDR3 nucleotides read TGTGCCAGCAGCGGAGGACAGGGTGGTGGCTACACCTTC.

This chain joins TRBV15 and TRBJ2-1; 9 bases match TRBD1. The CDR3 has 16 residues. Germline loops: CDR1 LNHNV, CDR2 YYDKDF (reference sequence). V gave up 3 bases and J gave up 3 bases; unmatched junction bases: 6. As DNA, the CDR3 is TGTGCCACCAGCAGGGATGGACAGGGGCGCTACAATGAGCAGTTCTTC. Its protein is CATSRDGQGRYNEQFF. The whole variable domain, remainder taken from reference TRBV15 and TRBJ2-1, is DAMVIQNPRYQVTQFGKPVTLSCSQTLNHNVMYWYQQKSSQAPKLLFHYYDKDFNNEADTPDNFQSRRPNTSFCFLDIRSPGLGDTAMYLCATSRDGQGRYNEQFFGPGTRLTVL.